The 3 T cell receptor beta chains in this list originate from one sample, sequenced in a study of blood T cell repertoires in COVID-19. Measured with immunoSEQ multiplex PCR; TCRdb has only the in-frame clones, and not every one. The repertoire has around 260,000 clones, over 75% of them found once; the top ten carry 4% to 4.5%. Sequencing was done on a sample of PBMCs or T cells enriched from blood (not recorded which). The source is a woman aged 25 to 39 who had recovered from COVID-19.

DNA for the CDR3: TGTGCCACTAGATTGTTTAGCGGGTGGGACAATGAGCAGTTCTTC. Translation: CATRLFSGWDNEQFF. The rearrangement links TRBV24-1 to TRBJ2-1; 7 bases agree with TRBD2. Germline values: CDR1 KGHDR, CDR2 SFDVKD. The CDR3 contains 15 residues. V lost 10 bases to trimming and J lost 5 bases; unmatched junction nucleotides: 13.

This chain joins TRBV25-1 and TRBJ1-2, with a tentative D call TRBD1 (6 bases). V lost 6 bases and J lost 7, with 9 bases in between. CDR1 MGHDK and CDR2 SYGVNS come from the germline V gene. This CDR3 is built from 11 residues. CDR3 sequence (DNA): TGTGCCAGCAGAGGGGGGGGTGGCTACACCTTC. It yields the protein CASRGGGGYTF.

DNA for the CDR3: TGTGCCAGCAGTTTATTAGCCGGATTCTATGGCTACACCTTC. Amino acid sequence: CASSLLAGFYGYTF. The chain employs TRBV27 and TRBJ1-2; D is undetermined. V was cut by 1 base and J by 4 bases, with 10 bases left in between. CDR3 length equals 14 residues. The germline CDR1 and CDR2 sequences are MNHEY and SMNVEV (reference sequence).